Listed here are 16 T cell receptor beta chains from one sample, sequenced in a study of blood T cell repertoires in COVID-19. The repertoire was sequenced with immunoSEQ multiplex PCR; TCRdb's copy has only in-frame clones and lacks some. Of under 250,000 clones in the sample, around four fifths were seen once. The sequenced material came from PBMCs or T cells enriched from blood (not recorded which). The receptors originated from a middle-aged woman who had been exposed to COVID-19.

V and J are TRBV19 and TRBJ1-5; D is possibly TRBD1 (6 bases). This CDR3 comprises 15 residues. Trimming cost V 1 base and J 3 bases, with 10 bases left between them. The germline gives CDR1 LNHDA, CDR2 SQIVND (reference sequence). This chain's CDR3 is CASSIGWTDNQPQHF. In DNA, the CDR3 is TGTGCCAGTAGTATAGGTTGGACAGACAATCAGCCCCAGCATTTT.

The chain recombines TRBV3-1 (or the pseudogene TRBV3-2) with TRBJ1-6; D gene uncertain. Per the germline V gene, CDR1 is LGHDT and CDR2 is YNNKEL (reference sequence). V was pared by 2 bases and J by 5 bases, with 10 bases between. The CDR3 has 15 residues. The CDR3 nucleotides are TGTGCCAGCAGCCAAAACGGCGAGGATAATTCACCCCTCCACTTT. It yields the protein CASSQNGEDNSPLHF.

The chain is built from TRBV11-2 and TRBJ1-1; TRBD1 might be the D (5 bases). V lost 2 bases and J 4 bases, leaving 11 bases between the germline ends. The CDR3 totals 14 residues. Germline V gene data show CDR1 as SGHAT and CDR2 as FQNNGV. The CDR3 reads CASSLLEGTTEAFF. In DNA form, the CDR3 reads TGTGCCAGCAGCTTACTGGAGGGGACCACTGAAGCTTTCTTT.

There are a few counts of this clone. The genes are TRBV6-5 and TRBJ1-4, with D hard to call. CDR3 length: 16 residues. Germline CDR1 MNHEY, CDR2 SVGAGI. Trimming stripped 4 bases from V and 5 bases from J, with 17 bases between. The chain's CDR3 is CASSSKVGVSNEKLFF. The CDR3 bases are TGTGCCAGCAGTTCAAAGGTCGGGGTATCGAATGAAAAACTGTTTTTT.

V usage is TRBV5-6 and J usage is TRBJ1-2; D is perhaps TRBD1 (6 bases). The length of the CDR3 is 14 residues. Germline-derived CDR1 and CDR2 are SGHDT and YYEEEE. Trimming stripped 2 bases from V and 6 bases from J, with 14 bases between. CDR3 residues: CASSFGGRADGYTF. CDR3 bases: TGTGCCAGCAGCTTCGGGGGGCGTGCGGATGGCTACACCTTC.

The rearrangement uses TRBV18 and TRBJ1-3; no clear D. The germline V and J ends were trimmed by 3 bases and 0 bases, with 15 bases remaining between them. The CDR3 spans 17 residues. The germline gives CDR1 KGHSH, CDR2 LQKENI. CDR3 residues: CASSPFGGAVSGNTIYF. CDR3 DNA sequence: TGTGCCAGCTCACCCTTTGGCGGCGCAGTCTCTGGAAACACCATATATTTT. The complete variable domain, with remaining parts taken from reference TRBV18 and TRBJ1-3, reads NAGVMQNPRHLVRRRGQEARLRCSPMKGHSHVYWYRQLPEEGLKFMVYLQKENIIDESGMPKERFSAEFPKEGPSILRIQQVVRGDSAAYFCASSPFGGAVSGNTIYFGEGSWLTVV.

The gene calls are TRBV6-1 and TRBJ2-3; tentative D call: TRBD1 (6 bases). V dropped 1 base and J dropped 3 bases, with 17 bases sitting between them. The V gene's germline CDR1 is MNHNS and CDR2 SASEGT. The CDR3 is made up of 17 amino acids. The CDR3 nucleotides read TGTGCCAGCAGTGAAGGAGTGGGGGCTAAGAGGACAGATACGCAGTATTTT. This codes for CASSEGVGAKRTDTQYF.

This chain connects TRBV2 to TRBJ1-4, with 7 bases identical to TRBD1. Germline lookup yields CDR1 SNHLY and CDR2 FYNNEI. This CDR3 has 15 residues. V dropped 10 bases and J dropped 4; count of bases not matched to a gene: 12. For the CDR3, the DNA is TGTGCCACCTCCCCCCCGGGACAGAGTAATGAAAAACTGTTTTTT. Translating it yields CATSPPGQSNEKLFF.

The chain couples TRBV14 to TRBJ1-6; possible D gene TRBD1, 5 bases. Germline assignment: CDR1 SGHDN and CDR2 FVKESK. Trimming took 0 bases from V and 10 from J, leaving 16 bases between them. The CDR3 consists of 16 residues. The CDR3 DNA reads TGTGCCAGCAGCCAAGATAGGGGCCTGGCGTTCTCACCCCTCCACTTT. Encoded protein: CASSQDRGLAFSPLHF.

This rearrangement joins TRBV7-6 to TRBJ1-3; TRBD1 agrees at 10 bases. There are 14 residues in the CDR3. V trimming: 5 bases; J trimming: 4 bases; junction bases outside the gene matches: 2. Germline V CDR1 and CDR2: SGHVS, FNYEAQ. This CDR3 is CASSGTGEGNTIYF. In DNA form, the CDR3 reads TGTGCCAGCAGCGGGACAGGGGAGGGAAACACCATATATTTT. The entire variable domain, with the rest obtained from reference TRBV7-6 and TRBJ1-3, is as follows: GAGVSQSPRYKVTKRGQDVALRCDPISGHVSLYWYRQALGQGPEFLTYFNYEAQQDKSGLPNDRFSAERPEGSISTLTIQRTEQRDSAMYRCASSGTGEGNTIYFGEGSWLTVV.

The table lists this clone with many counts. The V and J genes are TRBV3-1 (or the pseudogene TRBV3-2) and TRBJ2-2, with D tentatively TRBD1 (6 bases). Germline CDR1 and CDR2: LGHDT and YNNKEL (reference sequence). This CDR3 spans 17 amino acids. Trimming cost V 6 bases and J 1 base, with 18 bases left between them. The CDR3 coding sequence is TGTGCCAGCAGAGGAGTAGCCGGGACACGGAACACCGGGGAGCTGTTTTTT. Translating gives CASRGVAGTRNTGELFF.

The chain is built from TRBV28 and TRBJ1-6; 8 positions agree with TRBD1. Germline-derived CDR1 and CDR2 are MDHEN and SYDVKM. The V gene end was trimmed by 5 bases and the J gene end by 1 base; junction bases not matched to a gene: 7. The CDR3 extends over 17 amino acids. The CDR3 DNA sequence: TGTGCCAGCAGTGCGGACTACAGGGGGTCCTATAATTCACCCCTCCACTTT. It is translated as CASSADYRGSYNSPLHF. The variable domain in full, completed from reference TRBV28 and TRBJ1-6, reads DVKVTQSSRYLVKRTGEKVFLECVQDMDHENMFWYRQDPGLGLRLIYFSYDVKMKEKGDIPEGYSVSREKKERFSLILESASTNQTSMYLCASSADYRGSYNSPLHFGNGTRLTVT.

This chain uses TRBV18 with TRBJ1-1, with D unresolved. The CDR3 covers 13 residues. Germline CDR1 is KGHSH and CDR2 is LQKENI. The V end lost 1 base, the J end lost 5 bases, and 8 bases lay between the germline ends. CDR3 bases: TGTGCCAGCTCACCACAGGGAGGTACTGAAGCTTTCTTT. Its protein product is CASSPQGGTEAFF.

The chain carries TRBV5-8 and TRBJ2-6, with D tentatively TRBD2 (5 bases). V shed 1 base and J shed 2 bases, with 7 bases lying between them. Germline loops: CDR1 SGHTS, CDR2 YDEGEE. The CDR3 is 15 amino acids. The CDR3 reads CASSLPGTGANVLTF. In DNA, the CDR3 is TGTGCCAGCAGCTTGCCGGGGACTGGGGCCAACGTCCTGACTTTC.

V gene TRBV19 combines with J gene TRBJ1-2, with D perhaps TRBD1 (6 bases). CDR3 length: 14 residues. Per germline, CDR1 LNHDA and CDR2 SQIVND (reference sequence). The V and J ends lost 4 bases and 4 bases respectively, with 13 bases between them. The CDR3 sequence: CASSNRDMGYGYTF. The CDR3 region has the DNA TGTGCCAGTAGTAACCGGGACATGGGCTATGGCTACACCTTC. Filled out from reference TRBV19 and TRBJ1-2, the complete variable domain reads DGGITQSPKYLFRKEGQNVTLSCEQNLNHDAMYWYRQDPGQGLRLIYYSQIVNDFQKGDIAEGYSVSREKKESFPLTVTSAQKNPTAFYLCASSNRDMGYGYTFGSGTRLTVV.

The rearrangement uses TRBV6-5 and TRBJ1-1, with D possibly TRBD1 on 5 matching bases. The CDR3 consists of 15 residues. Germline V CDR1 and CDR2: MNHEY, SVGAGI. V lost 0 bases, J lost 1 base, and 9 bases lay in between. The CDR3 sequence: CASSYSGQGNTEAFF. CDR3 nucleotide sequence: TGTGCCAGCAGTTACTCGGGGCAGGGGAACACTGAAGCTTTCTTT.